This TCR beta chain emerged from a study of blood T cell repertoires in COVID-19. Background on the study: Samples representing acute and convalescent COVID-19 were sourced from the United States, Italy and Spain.

Original methodology: The assay estimated nucleated cells by amplifying reference gene primers. The method was immunoSEQ multiplex PCR; TCRdb's version includes in-frame clones alone and lacks a portion of them. D and trimming come from the DNA, and the V and J calls and clone size come from that table. The sample contains 180,000 or so clones, more than 65% of which appear only once. Cohort 3 recovery required two negative PCRs, clearance, or symptom resolution. CDR3 length equals 15 residues. The V gene end was trimmed by 3 bases and the J gene end by 2 bases; junction bases not matched to a gene: 2. Per the germline V gene, CDR1 is MNHEY and CDR2 is SMNVEV (reference sequence). Comment on this clone: This sample also contains other DNA sequences that code for the same CDR3.

The receptor was derived from a middle-aged man who had recovered from COVID-19. The chain is built from TRBV27 and TRBJ2-5; the match to TRBD2 covers 11 bases. The sample was PBMCs or T cells enriched from blood (not recorded which). As DNA, the CDR3 is TGTGCCAGCAGTTTGCTAGCGGGGGGACAAGAGACCCAGTACTTC. Amino acid sequence: CASSLLAGGQETQYF.